Included here is one TCR beta chain sequence, with context. This CDR3 has 11 amino acids. V lost 5 bases, J lost 14 bases, and 7 bases stayed unmatched. Germline V gives CDR1 SQVTM, CDR2 ANQGSEA. The data were obtained in a study of blood T cell repertoires in COVID-19. Study overall: PBMCs, B-cell-depleted T cells, or T cells provided the cDNA or gDNA that made up the material.

Sequenced by immunoSEQ multiplex PCR; TCRdb stores in-frame clones only, minus some. The sample shows about 95,000 clones, roughly four fifths of them seen only once. The chain uses TRBV29-1 and TRBJ2-3, with 10 bases fitting TRBD1. The material sequenced was peripheral blood. The clonotype originates from a human donor in a cohort sampled during active COVID-19. The CDR3 region has the DNA TGCAGCGTTTCTGACAGGGGGCGCTTGTATTTT. Protein product: CSVSDRGRLYF.